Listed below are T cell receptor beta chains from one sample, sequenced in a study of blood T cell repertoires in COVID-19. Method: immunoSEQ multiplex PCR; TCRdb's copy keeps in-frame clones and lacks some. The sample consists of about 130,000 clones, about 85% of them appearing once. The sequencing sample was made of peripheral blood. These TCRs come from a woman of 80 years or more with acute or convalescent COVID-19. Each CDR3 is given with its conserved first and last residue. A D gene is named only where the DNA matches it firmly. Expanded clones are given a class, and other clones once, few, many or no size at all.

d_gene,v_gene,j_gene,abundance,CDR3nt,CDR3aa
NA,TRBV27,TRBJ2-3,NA,TGTGCCAGCAGTTCCCCCGGGACAGCGGGAGATACGCAGTATTTT,CASSSPGTAGDTQYF
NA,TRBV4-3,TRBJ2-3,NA,TGCGCCAGCAGCCAAGGTCGGGGGGATACGCAGTATTTT,CASSQGRGDTQYF
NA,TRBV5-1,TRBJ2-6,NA,TGCGCCAGCAGCTTTACAGTCTCTGGGGCCAACGTCCTGACTTTC,CASSFTVSGANVLTF
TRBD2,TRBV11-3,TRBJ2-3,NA,TGTGCCAGCAGTTTTAGTCGGGGGGCAGATACGCAGTATTTT,CASSFSRGADTQYF
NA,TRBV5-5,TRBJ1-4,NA,TGTGCCAGCAGCACAGGGACTAATGAAAAACTGTTTTTT,CASSTGTNEKLFF
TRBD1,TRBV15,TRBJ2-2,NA,TGTGCCACCAGCAGGGGACAGGGGGCCGGGGAGCTGTTTTTT,CATSRGQGAGELFF
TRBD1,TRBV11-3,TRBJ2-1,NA,TGTGCCAGCAGCTTAGGGGACAGGGCCGCCTTTAGGAACAATGAGCAGTTCTTC,CASSLGDRAAFRNNEQFF
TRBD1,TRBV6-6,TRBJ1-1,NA,TGTGCCAGCAGCAGACAGGGGGTTACTGAAGCTTTCTTT,CASSRQGVTEAFF
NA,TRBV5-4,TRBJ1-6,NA,TGTGCCAGCAGCTTGGAGGTAGGGCGGACGGGGAATTCACCCCTCCACTTT,CASSLEVGRTGNSPLHF
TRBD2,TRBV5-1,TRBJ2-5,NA,TGCGCCAGCAGCTTACCGCGGGGGGTCCAAGAGACCCAGTACTTC,CASSLPRGVQETQYF
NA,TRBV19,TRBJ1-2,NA,TGTGCCAGTAGTCCAACTCCCAGGGGCCGTGGCTACACCTTC,CASSPTPRGRGYTF
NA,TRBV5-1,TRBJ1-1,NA,TGCGCCAGCAGCTTCGGAGGGCAAACTGAAGCTTTCTTT,CASSFGGQTEAFF
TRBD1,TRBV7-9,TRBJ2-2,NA,TGTGCCAGCAGCTCGACAGGGGGCGCAACCGGGGAGCTGTTTTTT,CASSSTGGATGELFF
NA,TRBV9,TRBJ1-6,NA,TGTGCCAGCAGCGTAGACGGCGAGGGTTCACCCCTCCACTTT,CASSVDGEGSPLHF
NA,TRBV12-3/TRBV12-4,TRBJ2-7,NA,TGTGCCAGCAGTTTAGAACATTTAAGCGAGCAGTACTTC,CASSLEHLSEQYF
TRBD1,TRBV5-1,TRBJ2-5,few,TGCGCCAGCAGTAGAACAGGGGGCGGAGAGACCCAGTACTTC,CASSRTGGGETQYF
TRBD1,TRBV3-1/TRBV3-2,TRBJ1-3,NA,TGTGCCAGCAGATCTGGACAGGGGACTGGAAACACCATATATTTT,CASRSGQGTGNTIYF